This T cell receptor beta chain comes out of a study of brain T cells in children with intractable seizures. Specified time point: blood from clinic visit 5 months post-surgery; TSC patient then seizure free. The sequenced cases were selected for having the highest brain T cell transcript signatures. Clones were sequenced by immunoSEQ multiplex PCR, and TCRdb holds only the in-frame ones, with some missing. The data show hundreds of thousands of clones, with about 94% seen just once and 4.5% to 7% held by the top ten. V shed 0 bases, J shed 5 bases, and the junction held 4 bases outside the gene matches. The germline CDR1 and CDR2 sequences are MGHDK and SYGVNS. The CDR3 contains 15 residues.

This receptor was identified in a boy under two years old with tuberous sclerosis and intractable seizures. Sample: peripheral blood, taken 4 to 6 months after surgery. This chain uses TRBV25-1 with TRBJ2-1; the match to TRBD2 covers 7 bases. Here the CDR3 reads CASSEYKRDHNEQFF. CDR3 DNA sequence: TGTGCCAGCAGTGAATATAAGCGGGACCACAATGAGCAGTTCTTC.